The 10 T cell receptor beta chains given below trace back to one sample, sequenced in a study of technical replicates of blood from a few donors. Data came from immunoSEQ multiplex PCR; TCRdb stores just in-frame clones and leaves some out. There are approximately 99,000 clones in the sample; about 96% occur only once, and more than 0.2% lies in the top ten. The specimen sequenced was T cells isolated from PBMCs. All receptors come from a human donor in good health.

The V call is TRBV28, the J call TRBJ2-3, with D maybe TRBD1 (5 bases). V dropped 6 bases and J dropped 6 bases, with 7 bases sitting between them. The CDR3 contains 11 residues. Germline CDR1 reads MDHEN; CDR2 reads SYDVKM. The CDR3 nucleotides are TGTGCCAGCAGGAACAGGGATACGCAGTATTTT. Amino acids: CASRNRDTQYF. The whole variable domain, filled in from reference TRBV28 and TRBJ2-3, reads DVKVTQSSRYLVKRTGEKVFLECVQDMDHENMFWYRQDPGLGLRLIYFSYDVKMKEKGDIPEGYSVSREKKERFSLILESASTNQTSMYLCASRNRDTQYFGPGTRLTVL.

CDR3 nucleotides: TGTGCCAGTCACTCCGGGACAGGATGGGGCTACAATGAGCAGTTCTTC. Its translation: CASHSGTGWGYNEQFF. The V call is TRBV19, the J call TRBJ2-1; 8 nucleotides match TRBD1. V shed 8 bases and J 3 bases; nucleotides not matched to a gene: 12. Germline V gene lookup returns CDR1 LNHDA and CDR2 SQIVND (reference sequence). The CDR3 totals 16 residues.

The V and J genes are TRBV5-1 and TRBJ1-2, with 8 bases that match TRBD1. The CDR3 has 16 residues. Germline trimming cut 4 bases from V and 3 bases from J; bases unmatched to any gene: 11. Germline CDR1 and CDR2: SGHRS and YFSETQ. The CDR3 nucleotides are TGCGCCAGCAGCCCAGCTAGGACAGGGCGGTACTATGGCTACACCTTC. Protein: CASSPARTGRYYGYTF.

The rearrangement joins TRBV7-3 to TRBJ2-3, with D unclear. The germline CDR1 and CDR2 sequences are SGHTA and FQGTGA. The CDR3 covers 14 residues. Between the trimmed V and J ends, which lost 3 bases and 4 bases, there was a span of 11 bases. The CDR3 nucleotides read TGTGCCAGCAGCTTCCGTTTTCCTGCAGATACGCAGTATTTT. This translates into CASSFRFPADTQYF. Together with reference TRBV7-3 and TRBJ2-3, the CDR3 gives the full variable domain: GAGVSQTPSNKVTEKGKYVELRCDPISGHTALYWYRQSLGQGPEFLIYFQGTGAADDSGLPNDRFFAVRPEGSVSTLKIQRTERGDSAVYLCASSFRFPADTQYFGPGTRLTVL.

The CDR3 region is CASSLDGGENSYEQYF. The CDR3 nucleotides are TGCGCCAGCAGCTTGGACGGGGGAGAGAACTCCTACGAGCAGTACTTC. The chain is built from TRBV5-1 and TRBJ2-7; TRBD2 might be the D (6 bases). V was trimmed by 0 bases and J by 0 bases, leaving 13 bases between them. CDR1 is SGHRS, CDR2 YFSETQ, per germline. The CDR3 has 16 residues.

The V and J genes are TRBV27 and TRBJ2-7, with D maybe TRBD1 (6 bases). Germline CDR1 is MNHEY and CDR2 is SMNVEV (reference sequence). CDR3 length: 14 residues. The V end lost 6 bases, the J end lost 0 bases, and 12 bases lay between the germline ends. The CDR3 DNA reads TGTGCCAGCAGGGAAACAGGGCACTCCTACGAGCAGTACTTC. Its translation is CASRETGHSYEQYF.

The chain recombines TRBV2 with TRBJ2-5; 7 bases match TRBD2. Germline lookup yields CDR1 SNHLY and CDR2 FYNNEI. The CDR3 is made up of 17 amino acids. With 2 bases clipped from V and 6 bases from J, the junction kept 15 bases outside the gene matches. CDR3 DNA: TGTGCCAGCAGTGAATCCCCCGCCGGGCGGGGGAGGAAGACCCAGTACTTC. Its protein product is CASSESPAGRGRKTQYF.

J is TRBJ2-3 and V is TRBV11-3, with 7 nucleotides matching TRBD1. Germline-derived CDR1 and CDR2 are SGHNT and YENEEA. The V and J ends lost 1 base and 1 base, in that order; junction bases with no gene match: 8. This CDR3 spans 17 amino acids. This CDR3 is CASSLGDRVRGTDTQYF. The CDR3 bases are TGTGCCAGCAGCTTAGGAGACAGGGTTCGAGGCACAGATACGCAGTATTTT.

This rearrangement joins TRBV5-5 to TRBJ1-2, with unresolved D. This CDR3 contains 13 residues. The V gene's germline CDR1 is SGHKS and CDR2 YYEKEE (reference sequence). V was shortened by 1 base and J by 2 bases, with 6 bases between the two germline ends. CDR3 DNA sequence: TGTGCCAGCAGCTTGATACAGAACTATGGCTACACCTTC. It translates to CASSLIQNYGYTF.

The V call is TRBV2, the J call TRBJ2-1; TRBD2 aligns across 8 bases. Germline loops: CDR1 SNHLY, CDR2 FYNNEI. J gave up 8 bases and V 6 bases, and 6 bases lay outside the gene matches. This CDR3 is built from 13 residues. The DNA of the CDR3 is TGTGCCAGCAGAAGCGGGGGTAGGGATGAGCAGTTCTTC. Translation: CASRSGGRDEQFF.